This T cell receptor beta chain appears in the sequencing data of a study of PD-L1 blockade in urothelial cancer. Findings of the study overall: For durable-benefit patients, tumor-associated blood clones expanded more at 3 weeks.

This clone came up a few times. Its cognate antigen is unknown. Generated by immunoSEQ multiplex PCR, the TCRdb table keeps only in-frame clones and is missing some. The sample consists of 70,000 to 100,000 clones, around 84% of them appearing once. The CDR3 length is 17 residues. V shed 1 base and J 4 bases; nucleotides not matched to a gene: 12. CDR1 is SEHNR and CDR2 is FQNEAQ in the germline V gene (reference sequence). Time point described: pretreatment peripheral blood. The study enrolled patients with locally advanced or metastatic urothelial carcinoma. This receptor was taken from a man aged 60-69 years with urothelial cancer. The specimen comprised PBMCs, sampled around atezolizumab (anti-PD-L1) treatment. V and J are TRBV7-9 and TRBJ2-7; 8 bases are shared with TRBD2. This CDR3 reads CASSLGTGLDLTYEQYF. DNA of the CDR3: TGTGCCAGCAGCTTAGGTACGGGACTAGATTTAACGTACGAGCAGTACTTC. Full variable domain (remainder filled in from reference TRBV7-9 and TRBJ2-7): DTGVSQNPRHKITKRGQNVTFRCDPISEHNRLYWYRQTLGQGPEFLTYFQNEAQLEKSRLLSDRFSAERPKGSFSTLEIQRTEQGDSAMYLCASSLGTGLDLTYEQYFGPGTRLTVT.